Below are 9 T cell receptor beta chains sequenced from a single sample in a study of blood T cell repertoires in COVID-19. TCRdb keeps only in-frame clones here, not all; method: immunoSEQ multiplex PCR. The sample contains 150,000 to 200,000 clones, over 80% of which appear only once. The specimen sequenced was PBMCs or T cells enriched from blood (not recorded which). The receptors were sampled from a man between 70 and 80 years old who had been exposed to COVID-19.

This chain uses TRBV19 with TRBJ1-5; perhaps TRBD1 as D (6 bases). The CDR3 contains 16 residues. V was pared by 3 bases and J by 0 bases, with 12 bases between. Germline assignment: CDR1 LNHDA and CDR2 SQIVND (reference sequence). The CDR3 protein is CASSMGAGVSNQPQHF. The CDR3 bases are TGTGCCAGTAGTATGGGGGCAGGGGTTAGCAATCAGCCCCAGCATTTT.

The CDR3 DNA follows: TGTGCCAGCAGCCCCCGGGACAGACCCCCCGGGGAGCTGTTTTTT. Protein product: CASSPRDRPPGELFF. The rearrangement uses TRBV3-1 (or the pseudogene TRBV3-2) and TRBJ2-2, with TRBD1 identical over 7 bases. The germline V gene has CDR1 LGHDT and CDR2 YNNKEL (reference sequence). V dropped 4 bases and J dropped 6; count of bases not matched to a gene: 8. The CDR3 loop spans 15 amino acids.

This chain connects TRBV7-2 to TRBJ2-5; 7 bases agree with TRBD2. Germline V CDR1 and CDR2: SGHTA, FQGNSA. The CDR3 consists of 15 residues. V was clipped by 5 bases and J by 7 bases; unmatched bases: 13. The CDR3 region is CASSQSRLARGTQYF. CDR3 bases: TGTGCCAGCAGCCAGAGCCGACTAGCTCGGGGGACCCAGTACTTC.

The chain is built from TRBV15 and TRBJ1-5; tentative D call: TRBD1 (5 bases). The CDR3 runs to 17 residues. V gave up 2 bases and J gave up 2 bases, with 16 bases separating them. Germline V gene data show CDR1 as LNHNV and CDR2 as YYDKDF (reference sequence). CDR3 sequence (DNA): TGTGCCACCAGCAGATCTTACGTCAGGGCAGGCAATCAGCCCCAGCATTTT. Its protein is CATSRSYVRAGNQPQHF.

The chain combines TRBV7-2 with TRBJ1-1, with TRBD1 matching 7 bases. The CDR3 is 13 residues long. Unmatched junction bases numbered 3, after V lost 7 bases and J lost 1 base. Germline V gene lookup returns CDR1 SGHTA and CDR2 FQGNSA. CDR3 nucleotides: TGTGCCAGCAACCGGGACAGGAACACTGAAGCTTTCTTT. Residues: CASNRDRNTEAFF.

CDR3 protein: CASSVSGRNYEQYF. Written as DNA, the CDR3 is TGTGCCAGCAGCGTTAGCGGGAGAAACTACGAGCAGTACTTC. The V and J genes are TRBV9 and TRBJ2-7; 9 nucleotides agree with TRBD2. Germline V gene data show CDR1 as SGDLS and CDR2 as YYNGEE. Trimming took 2 bases from V and 3 from J; bases not matched to a gene: 3. This CDR3 has 14 amino acids.

This chain connects TRBV11-3 to TRBJ2-2; no clear D. V lost 3 bases to trimming and J lost 6 bases, with 8 bases between them. Looked up from germline, CDR1 is SGHNT and CDR2 is YENEEA. This CDR3 has 13 residues. The CDR3 DNA reads TGTGCCAGCAGCTTCTTTCCCGCCGGGGAGCTGTTTTTT. This encodes CASSFFPAGELFF.

The chain employs TRBV5-1 and TRBJ1-1; 7 bases fit TRBD1. The CDR3 runs to 16 residues. Trimming took 4 bases from V and 1 from J; bases not matched to a gene: 10. The germline CDR1 and CDR2 sequences are SGHRS and YFSETQ. CDR3 DNA: TGCGCCAGCAGCCCGCTAATAGGGACAGCGAACACTGAAGCTTTCTTT. Protein: CASSPLIGTANTEAFF.

V is TRBV25-1 and J is TRBJ2-1, with 9 bases that match TRBD1. V gave up 5 bases and J gave up 4 bases; unmatched junction bases: 6. The CDR3 is 15 amino acids. Germline V CDR1 and CDR2: MGHDK, SYGVNS. The CDR3 loop is CASSLTGGTYNEQFF. CDR3 coding DNA: TGTGCCAGCAGTCTGACAGGGGGAACTTACAATGAGCAGTTCTTC.